This T cell receptor (beta chain) appears in the sequencing data of a study of blood T cells in healthy people across ages (dated by TCRdb to 2013 to 2016). Looking at the study overall: In model experiments, roughly one uniquely barcoded TCR beta cDNA molecule per two T cells was captured by template switching. Donors of different ages were randomly distributed across sequencing lanes to avoid experimental bias. Using the same blood draw, the study looked at two additional independent replicas of 1 million unique cDNA reads for two donors, one aged 18 to 30 and the other aged 80 or older. Age-related changes in TCR beta repertoire diversity were measured in the study by deep sequencing normalized with unique cDNA molecular identifiers. The donors were divided into four age groups: young (average approximately 16 years), middle-aged (over 35), aged (around 67) and long-lived (about 90). The paper's findings and limits, for the study overall: Donor CMV infection status was unknown, potentially confounding age-related changes in expanded clonotypes. There was a strong correlation between observed TCR beta diversity and the percentage of naive T cells measured by flow cytometry. Conclusive comparison of naive and antigen-experienced compartments was prevented by the profiling of bulk unsorted PBMCs. Estimates of total diversity from one million sequenced T cells were regarded as lower bounds and underestimates. Observed TCR beta diversity per million T cells fell roughly linearly with age, and a significant reduction was already apparent by age around 40. Compared with the aged group, more naive CD4+ T cells, fewer expanded clones and increased TCR diversity were shown by the long-lived group, suggesting age selection.

The protocol used for the library was 5' RACE. The sample was run on an Illumina HiSeq 2500. A second roughly 6 to 12 cycle PCR used a sample-barcoded 5' primer and a J-beta primer mix. A unique molecular identifier was introduced onto each TCR beta cDNA molecule by a template-switch 5' adaptor carrying 12 random nucleotides. Each sample yielded at least 3 million CDR3-containing paired-end reads. All of the RNA was converted into first-strand cDNA using the Mint cDNA synthesis kit, with a TRBC-specific oligonucleotide serving as the primer. Following uracil-DNA glycosylase treatment, a first 18-cycle PCR with universal primers M1SS and BC2_uni_R was performed on all cDNA. The paper's processing steps were these. Normalization of each sample was performed by random selection of 1 million high-quality reads, each carrying a distinct molecular identifier. Instead of being binned into consensus sequences, reads that shared molecular identifiers were thrown out. CDR3 identification, clonotype clustering and error correction used MiTCR with a Q25 quality threshold and the strictest error-elimination algorithm. Lower-bound total TCR beta diversity was estimated with a nonparametric unseen species model using Euler transformation. The raw public reads went through TCRdb reprocessing: fastp at Q25, MiXCR clone calling, in-frame beta chains kept. CDR3 protein duplicates are merged, each entry listing the most common genes and DNA. The V and J calls reflect TCRdb's pipeline rather than the authors' work. The sample includes fewer than 950,000 distinct CDR3 sequences, with around 36% observed a single time. Approximately 12% of the sample lies in the top ten.

The donors were some 39 Caucasian individuals from Russia, aged roughly 6 to 95 years, who were systemically healthy. Each donor gave around 9.5 milliliters of peripheral blood, collected into EDTA-treated Vacutainer tubes. Ficoll-Paque density-gradient centrifugation was used to isolate PBMCs, with at least 6 million per sample. Trizol reagent was used to extract total RNA from PBMCs, with at least 5.5 micrograms per sample. For every donor, an aliquot of PBMCs went through flow cytometry to measure the percentages of naive CD45RAhigh/CD27high T cells. This clonotype was seen once. There is no known antigen for this receptor. One base away there is no much larger clone; base qualities are not given. One read alone provides weak support. The germline V gene supplies CDR1 MDHEN and CDR2 SYDVKM. Germline trimming: 4 bases from V, 7 bases from J; junction bases outside gene matches: 7. The CDR3 starts with the cysteine, ends with the phenylalanine, and has 14 residues. Kept here is only the CDR3 DNA, which spans 42 bases and is read in frame from base 1.

Sequences were obtained from blood. The chain was built from TRBV28 and TRBJ2-4, with TRBD1 matching 7 junction bases. The source is a man younger than 35 in good health. Read as DNA, the sequence is TGTGCCAGCAGTTCCGGACAGGACGTCAACATTCAGTACTTC. Translated, it reads CASSSGQDVNIQYF.